This TCR beta chain was recovered during a study of T cell changes during pregnancy in multiple sclerosis. This clone occurred once. TCRdb's table, derived via immunoSEQ multiplex PCR, lists solely in-frame clones and lacks some. The repertoire includes some 100,000 clones, over 85% of them detected once, and around 1.2% sits in the top ten. The CDR3 has 12 amino acids. Between the trimmed V and J ends, which lost 6 bases and 6 bases, there was a span of 8 bases. Germline V gene lookup returns CDR1 MDHEN and CDR2 SYDVKM. The chain links TRBV28 to TRBJ1-4; D not certain. The clonotype originates from a female donor with multiple sclerosis, enrolled in a pregnancy study. The sequences come from peripheral blood, collected in the second trimester of pregnancy. CDR3 sequence (DNA): TGTGCCAGCAGCAGGTCCGATGAAAAACTGTTTTTT. It is translated as CASSRSDEKLFF.